This TCR beta chain was retrieved from a study of graft-versus-host responses after intestinal transplantation. At the level of the study: Each recipient received anti-thymocyte globulin induction, then tacrolimus and steroids for 2 to 4 years. Study-wide results and caveats: Recipient marrow held GvH clones, some first seen in ileum or blood.

This clone showed up just once. What it binds is not known. Germline CDR1 and CDR2: MNHNS and SASEGT. The CDR3 length is 15 residues. Trimming removed 1 base at V and 3 bases at J, with 12 bases between. Here immunoSEQ multiplex PCR was the method, and the copy in TCRdb shows in-frame clones only, minus some. The top ten clones hold about 0.4% of a sample with just over 85,000 clones, about nine tenths of them seen once. The source is a human donor who was the organ donor for an intestinal transplant. The V and J genes are TRBV6-1 and TRBJ1-2; D possibly corresponds to TRBD1 (6 bases). Specimen: unstimulated CD8+ T cells sorted from spleen or lymph node cells, collected before transplant. The CDR3 bases are TGTGCCAGCAGTGAAGGTCCCAGGGGTTACTATGGCTACACCTTC. Translating it yields CASSEGPRGYYGYTF.